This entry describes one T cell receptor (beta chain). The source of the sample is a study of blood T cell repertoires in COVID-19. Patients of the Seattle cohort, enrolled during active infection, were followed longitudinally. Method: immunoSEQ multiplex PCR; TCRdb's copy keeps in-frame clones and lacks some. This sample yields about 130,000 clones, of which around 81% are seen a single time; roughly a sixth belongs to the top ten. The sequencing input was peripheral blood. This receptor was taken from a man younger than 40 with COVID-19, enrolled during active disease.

This CDR3 is CASSSGGTEAFF. DNA for the CDR3: TGTGCCAGCAGCTCCGGGGGGACTGAAGCTTTCTTT. The rearrangement uses TRBV11-2 and TRBJ1-1, with D tentatively TRBD1 (5 bases). The germline V gene has CDR1 SGHAT and CDR2 FQNNGV. Trimming left V 4 bases short and J 5 bases short, with 8 bases between. The CDR3 consists of 12 residues.